This T cell receptor (beta chain) came from a study of Ad26.COV2.S vaccination and SARS-CoV-2 variants. Study summary: The Ad26.COV2.S arm of the COV1001 trial was where the donor was placed.

Here immunoSEQ multiplex PCR was the method, and the copy in TCRdb shows in-frame clones only, minus some. The data hold some 500,000 clones, with approximately 89% observed a single time. For this clone: Its antigen is still unknown.

V was clipped by 4 bases and J by 4 bases; unmatched bases: 9. Germline CDR1 is SGHTA and CDR2 is FQGNSA. This CDR3 is 15 amino acids long. The treatment here: around 19 received Ad26.COV2.S at low or high dose, single or two shots; roughly 5 received placebo; per-sample allocation not given. At day 63 after the first vaccine or placebo injection, samples were drawn. Study-wide results and limits: The TCR breadth and depth analyses may have understated or missed part of the total T cell responses.

The sequence derives from a person between 18 and 65 years old who received the Ad26.COV2.S COVID-19 vaccine or a placebo. The sample was peripheral blood, taken in a trial of Ad26.COV2.S vaccine versus placebo. The V call is TRBV7-2, the J call TRBJ2-5, with 7 bases identical to TRBD1. CDR3 sequence: CASSSSTRGPETQYF. The CDR3 coding sequence is TGTGCCAGCAGCTCCTCAACTAGGGGGCCAGAGACCCAGTACTTC. The full variable domain, completed using reference TRBV7-2 and TRBJ2-5, is GAGVSQSPSNKVTEKGKDVELRCDPISGHTALYWYRQSLGQGLEFLIYFQGNSAPDKSGLPSDRFSAERTGGSVSTLTIQRTQQEDSAVYLCASSSSTRGPETQYFGPGTRLLVL.